This TCR beta chain is from a study of CD8+CD57+ T cells in acquired aplastic anemia. Overall study: DNA from sorted CD4+ and CD8+ cells averaged roughly 3.4 ug.

Remarks on this clonotype: Its antigen is not known.

Profiling that covered TCR beta VDJ and CDR3 relied on genomic DNA as its template. Each CDR3 protein gets one entry after TCRdb re-called the reads with MiXCR. The table includes 250,000 to 300,000 distinct CDR3 sequences, around three fifths detected once. Study-level results: A set of more than 25 CD8+ CDR3 sequences was shared between patients and controls, and these sequences appeared highly expressed in patients. Researchers reported that CD8+ Simpson's diversity was not significantly different in patients versus controls.

The sequenced sample was sorted CD4+, CD8+, or CD8+CD57+ T cells (not recorded which) from PBMCs. The receptor was isolated from a human donor with severe aplastic anemia or a healthy control (not recorded which).

The DNA for the CDR3 is TGCGCCAGCAGTCCACAGGGAGAGAGTGGCTACACCTTC. This translates into CASSPQGESGYTF. The genes are TRBV5-1 and TRBJ1-2; D might be TRBD1 (6 bases). Deletions cut 5 bases from V and 7 bases from J, with 15 bases between. Germline CDR1 SGHRS, CDR2 YFSETQ. CDR3 length: 13 residues.